The clone carrying this T cell receptor (beta chain) showed up just a few times. What it binds is not known. These data belong to a study of T cells in Graves' hyperthyroidism and ophthalmopathy. The investigators amplified TCR beta CDR3 regions from RNA transcripts. During a first-round RT-PCR of the TCR CDR3, the HTBI primer set was used. Using its own MiXCR run on the multiplex PCR reads, TCRdb lists one record per CDR3 protein. The sample lists more than 300,000 distinct CDR3 sequences; roughly an eighth were seen once. The study, taken as a whole, reports: Ophthalmopathy was separated from stable hyperthyroidism by a 13 V-J model. The model anticipated ophthalmopathy a median around six months pre-onset.

Hyperthyroidism had been newly diagnosed in patients aged 18 to 65, and its duration was under 2 months. The authors took PBMCs from over 8.5 ml fresh peripheral blood. V shed 4 bases and J shed 4 bases, with 11 bases lying between them. The length of the CDR3 is 14 residues. Germline CDR1 is SGDLS and CDR2 is YYNGEE. The sequencing input was blood. This receptor was taken from a woman younger than 30 with Graves' hyperthyroidism. V usage is TRBV9 and J usage is TRBJ2-2; D unresolved. CDR3 sequence: CASSPQTGTGELFF. CDR3 coding DNA: TGTGCCAGCAGCCCCCAAACTGGCACCGGGGAGCTGTTTTTT.